The entry that follows covers one T cell receptor beta chain sequence. This sample is drawn from a study of cytomegalovirus exposure and HLA in healthy donors. Study information: The same platform was used for the 120 validation repertoires and the roughly 670 first-cohort repertoires, a later analysis reported.

Using immunoSEQ multiplex PCR, the repertoire was profiled, and TCRdb retains in-frame clones only, with some absent. The sample has 80,000 to 100,000 clones; approximately 90% are singletons. Germline CDR1 reads MDHEN; CDR2 reads SYDVKM. V dropped 6 bases and J dropped 6 bases, with 17 bases sitting between them. CDR3 length: 15 amino acids. The specimen sequenced was PBMCs. This rearrangement joins TRBV28 to TRBJ2-2; perhaps TRBD2 as D (5 bases). This TCR derives from a woman aged 30 to 39 in good health and CMV-seronegative. The CDR3 DNA reads TGTGCCAGCAGCCCCAATAGTGAGGAGGCCGGGGAGCTGTTTTTT. Protein sequence: CASSPNSEEAGELFF.